This T cell receptor (beta chain) was identified during a study of cytomegalovirus exposure and HLA in healthy donors. Study context: A previous analysis identified 100 million to 120 million unique TCR beta sequences derived from 180 million or so T cells. Unique TCRs from HLA-typed donors, 65 million to 85 million of them, were held in an early data release. Whole-study findings and limits: Analyses of presence and absence presupposed an approximately uniform sequencing depth across donors. Solely CMV serostatus was available to characterize immune exposure.

This CDR3 region has 16 residues. J lost 8 bases, V lost 4 bases, and 16 bases had no gene match. CDR1 is MDHEN, CDR2 SYDVKM, per germline. Comment on this clone: Antigen specificity is unknown.

Researchers ran the PCR with 60 Vbeta and 13 Jbeta primers. The data were produced by immunoSEQ multiplex PCR, yet TCRdb's version contains in-frame clones alone and is incomplete. The listing records roughly 100,000 clones. The chain joins TRBV28 to TRBJ1-2, with 7 positions matching TRBD1. This TCR was sampled from a man aged 40-55 years in good health and CMV-seronegative. The sample was PBMCs. CDR3 coding DNA: TGTGCCAGCAGTTCGCTAACACGGGACAGTAAAGAAGGCTACACCTTC. Its translation is CASSSLTRDSKEGYTF.